This note documents a single T cell receptor (beta chain) sequence. This sample was included in a study of T-cell memory formation after mild COVID-19. Germline-derived CDR1 and CDR2 are KGHDR and SFDVKD. V lost 2 bases to trimming and J lost 8 bases; unmatched junction nucleotides: 9. The CDR3 spans 16 residues. Each CDR3 protein gets one entry after TCRdb re-called the 5' RACE reads with MiXCR. The table includes 400,000 or so distinct CDR3 sequences, 15% to 25% detected once. Sequencing input: PBMCs or a T cell subset sorted from them (not recorded which). This receptor was identified in an adult woman who had mild COVID-19 (a few samples of this study predate the infection). Cell type and time point are not known. The chain is built from TRBV24-1 and TRBJ2-1; 9 bases map to TRBD1. The CDR3 DNA sequence: TGTGCCACCAGTGATTCTACCCGGACAGGGGCTTATGAGCAGTTCTTC. Translated, it gives CATSDSTRTGAYEQFF.